This T cell receptor beta chain was sequenced in a study of T cell changes during pregnancy in multiple sclerosis. TCRdb keeps only in-frame clones here, not all; method: immunoSEQ multiplex PCR. The sample carries around 59,000 clones, 91% recorded once. Germline loops: CDR1 SGHNT, CDR2 YYREEE (reference sequence). This CDR3 is 16 amino acids long. V trimming: 4 bases; J trimming: 4 bases; junction bases outside the gene matches: 11. The sample here was CD4+ T cells from peripheral blood mononuclear cells, taken in the first trimester of pregnancy. The chain employs TRBV5-4 and TRBJ1-1; 9 positions agree with TRBD1. The clonotype comes from a female donor with multiple sclerosis, enrolled in a pregnancy study. Written as DNA, the CDR3 is TGTGCCAGCAGCGCTGGACAGGGGAGAGGAGGCACTGAAGCTTTCTTT. Translating it yields CASSAGQGRGGTEAFF.